A single T cell receptor beta chain is shown here with its context. It has no known antigen specificity. No qualities accompany the bases; no much larger clone lies one base away. The collaborating institutions used their own protocols to collect whole blood in K2EDTA tubes. For TCRbeta analysis, collaborators shipped samples as frozen whole blood, isolated PBMCs, or DNA extracted from either of those sample types. V has 5 bases trimmed and J has 6 bases trimmed; junction bases matching no gene number 8. Per the germline V gene (reference sequence), LGHDT is the CDR1 and YNNKEL is the CDR2. The CDR3 goes from the cysteine to the phenylalanine over 15 residues. Just CDR3 DNA is preserved here, 45 bases in frame from base 1. TCRbeta CDR3 regions were amplified from genomic DNA by means of the immunoSEQ Assay, a bias-controlled multiplex PCR. For the original study's pipeline: Nucleated cell counts per sample were estimated from amplification of reference gene primers within the assay. To quantify the absolute abundance of each unique TCRbeta CDR3 rearrangement, sequence reads were collapsed and filtered. For each sample, productive Simpson clonality was calculated as the square root of Simpson's diversity index over productive rearrangements. The source is immuneACCESS, and TCRdb retained only in-frame sequences with V and J called. Part of the clones is not carried over; for the studies checked, unresolved V genes explain less than half of this, and the remainder is unexplained. The V and J calls and clone size come from that table; D and trimming were worked out from the DNA. The sample table holds roughly 270,000 clones, of which roughly 85% were seen once. The ten largest clones capture roughly 5.3% of the sample.

The entry originates in a study of blood T cell repertoires in COVID-19 (dated by TCRdb to 2018 to 2021). Regarding the complete study: Samples covering the acute and convalescent phases of COVID-19 were provided by collaborators in the United States, Italy and Spain. Samples came from the ongoing ImmuneRACE study (first 160 participants) plus 1,254 subjects from 6 global collaborators. The prospective study material was composed of cDNA or gDNA derived from T cells, B-cell-depleted T cells, or PBMCs. The sample metadata nearly always contained a de-identified subject ID, COVID-19 status, age in years and sex. Where HLA class I and class II types were available, the types were taken from metadata supplied by the sample provider, not from assay-based typing. Subjects who had been exposed to COVID-19, were actively infected with it, or had recovered from it provided the deeply sampled blood TCRbeta repertoires that made up the dataset. The repertoires were made available in a free public database intended to serve as a resource for research on the immune response to SARS-CoV-2. The paper's findings and limits, for the study overall: How much clinical and demographic metadata was included differed by source and by participant, and the metadata was provided uncurated.

Sequences were obtained from peripheral blood. This receptor was obtained from a man over 45 with active or convalescent COVID-19. The chain links TRBV3-1 (or the pseudogene TRBV3-2) with TRBJ1-5, with 9 bases aligning to TRBD1. The CDR3 sequence is CASSYGTGKGQPQHF. In nucleotide form, the sequence is TGTGCCAGCAGCTACGGGACAGGGAAAGGTCAGCCCCAGCATTTT.